This passage covers 30 T cell receptor beta chains from one sample sequenced in a study of T-cell reconstitution after alpha-beta-depleted transplantation in children. Molecular barcoding with unique molecular identifiers was used for the TCRbeta library. TCRdb redid the calling of the PCR reads with MiXCR, one entry per CDR3 protein. The table has around 580,000 distinct CDR3 sequences, 23% seen once. Sequences were derived from PBMCs, mostly from graft donor cells, sampled 360 days after TCRalphabeta/CD19-depleted stem cell transplant. These TCRs come from a boy under two years old who had a stem cell transplant for acute myeloid leukemia, so the T cells may come from the graft donor.

This clonotype was counted between two and nine times. The gene calls are TRBV30 and TRBJ2-1; tentatively, D is TRBD1 (6 bases). The ends were cut back, 4 bases at V and 2 bases at J, with 15 bases in the middle. The CDR3 is 15 amino acids. Germline assignment: CDR1 GTSNPN and CDR2 SVGIG (reference sequence). In nucleotides, the CDR3 is TGTGCCTGGACCCCGATCAGGGGTACCTACAATGAGCAGTTCTTC. Its translation is CAWTPIRGTYNEQFF. The full variable domain, in which reference TRBV30 and TRBJ2-1 provide the parts outside the CDR3, is SQTIHQWPATLVQPVGSPLSLECTVEGTSNPNLYWYRQAAGRGLQLLFYSVGIGQISSEVPQNLSASRPQDRQFILSSKKLLLSDSGFYLCAWTPIRGTYNEQFFGPGTRLTVL.

This clonotype appeared many times. This chain connects TRBV15 to TRBJ1-2; 9 bases are a match to TRBD1. This CDR3 region has 16 residues. The V segment lost 1 base and the J segment 2 bases; nucleotides outside the gene matches: 5. CDR1 LNHNV and CDR2 YYDKDF come from the germline V gene (reference sequence). The CDR3 reads CATSRASGTGNYGYTF. In DNA form, the CDR3 reads TGTGCCACCAGCAGAGCTTCCGGGACAGGGAACTATGGCTACACCTTC.

The genes are TRBV20-1 and TRBJ1-5, with a possible D match to TRBD1 (6 bases). Germline CDR1 DFQATT, CDR2 SNEGSKA (reference sequence). CDR3 size: 13 residues. With 3 bases removed from V and 5 bases from J, the gap between germline ends came to 11 bases. As DNA, the CDR3 is TGCAGTGCTAGGCGGACAGATTATCAGCCCCAGCATTTT. Translated, it gives CSARRTDYQPQHF.

This clonotype was detected ten times or more. V and J are TRBV4-3 and TRBJ2-7; TRBD1 might be the D (5 bases). This CDR3 spans 16 amino acids. The V and J ends lost 1 base and 1 base respectively, with 14 bases between them. CDR1 and CDR2 from the germline V gene are LGHNA and YSLEER. This CDR3 reads CASSQGRQIVSYEQYF. The CDR3 region has the DNA TGCGCCAGCAGCCAAGGCCGACAGATCGTTTCCTACGAGCAGTACTTC.

This clonotype appeared a few times. The chain has TRBV4-3 and TRBJ2-7, with 7 bases aligning to TRBD1. Germline assignment: CDR1 LGHNA and CDR2 YSLEER. J gave up 2 bases and V 0 bases, and 4 bases lay outside the gene matches. The CDR3 spans 15 residues. CDR3 sequence reads: CASSQEDREAYEQYF. Written as DNA, the CDR3 is TGCGCCAGCAGCCAAGAAGACAGGGAAGCCTACGAGCAGTACTTC.

This sequence joins TRBV9 and TRBJ2-3; D remains unclear. CDR3 length: 15 amino acids. CDR1 SGDLS and CDR2 YYNGEE come from the germline V gene. The V end was cut by 0 bases, the J end by 1 base, with 9 bases between. The CDR3 spells CASSVGVGGTDTQYF. DNA for the CDR3: TGTGCCAGCAGCGTAGGCGTTGGGGGCACAGATACGCAGTATTTT.

This clonotype was picked up a small number of times. The chain has TRBV7-2 and TRBJ2-3, with TRBD2 identical over 11 bases. This CDR3 has 15 amino acids. The junction had 5 bases not matched to a gene; V was cut back by 5 bases and J by 4 bases. CDR1 is SGHTA and CDR2 is FQGNSA in the germline V gene. The CDR3 nucleotides read TGTGCCAGCAGCCAGATAGCGGGGGGGCCAGATACGCAGTATTTT. This sequence encodes CASSQIAGGPDTQYF.

The V gene is TRBV29-1, the J gene TRBJ2-5; D is perhaps TRBD2 (6 bases). Germline CDR1 and CDR2: SQVTM and ANQGSEA. Between the trimmed V and J ends, which lost 1 base and 5 bases, there was a span of 11 bases. The CDR3 contains 13 residues. The CDR3 DNA sequence: TGCAGCGTTGAAGGGGGGGTAGGGGAGACCCAGTACTTC. Translating gives CSVEGGVGETQYF.

The rearrangement links TRBV20-1 to TRBJ2-1; D tentatively reads TRBD1 or TRBD2 (6 bases each). This CDR3 is 18 amino acids long. Germline assignment: CDR1 DFQATT and CDR2 SNEGSKA (reference sequence). Deletions cut 3 bases from V and 9 bases from J, with 30 bases between. CDR3 bases: TGCAGTGCTAGGGGACTTGGAGGGGGGCGCCCCTTACAGGGTGAGCAGTTCTTC. Translation: CSARGLGGGRPLQGEQFF.

The chain has TRBV6-4 and TRBJ1-1; 7 bases line up with TRBD1. CDR1 is MRHNA and CDR2 is SNTAGT in the germline V gene. The CDR3 is 16 residues long. The trim removed 5 bases at V and 0 bases at J, leaving 9 bases unmatched. The CDR3 region has the DNA TGTGCCAGCAGTCCTCGACAGGGCCCAATGAACACTGAAGCTTTCTTT. It codes for CASSPRQGPMNTEAFF.

This rearrangement joins TRBV4-1 to TRBJ1-1; no clear D gene. The CDR3 loop spans 16 amino acids. V lost 1 base to trimming and J lost 7 bases, with 19 bases between them. CDR1 is MGHRA, CDR2 YSYEKL, per germline. The CDR3 region has the DNA TGCGCCAGCAGCCAAGGGTTCCGATTAAGGTCCTTTGAAGCTTTCTTT. It yields the protein CASSQGFRLRSFEAFF.

The rearrangement joins TRBV9 to TRBJ2-5, with D perhaps matching TRBD2 (5 bases). The CDR3 consists of 14 residues. The germline gives CDR1 SGDLS, CDR2 YYNGEE. Trimming stripped 4 bases from V and 1 base from J, with 11 bases between. CDR3 region: CASSPGWFQETQYF. CDR3 nucleotides: TGTGCCAGCAGCCCGGGATGGTTCCAAGAGACCCAGTACTTC. The full variable domain, completed using reference TRBV9 and TRBJ2-5, is DSGVTQTPKHLITATGQRVTLRCSPRSGDLSVYWYQQSLDQGLQFLIQYYNGEERAKGNILERFSAQQFPDLHSELNLSSLELGDSALYFCASSPGWFQETQYFGPGTRLLVL.

This clonotype was seen a few times. The chain couples TRBV9 to TRBJ2-1; 12 bases align to TRBD2. The CDR3 contains 15 residues. From germline, CDR1 is SGDLS and CDR2 YYNGEE. With 4 bases clipped from V and 10 bases from J, the junction kept 9 bases outside the gene matches. Written as DNA, the CDR3 is TGTGCCAGCAGCACCCCACTAGCGGGGGGACACGAGCAGTTCTTC. Amino acids: CASSTPLAGGHEQFF. Supplemented by reference TRBV9 and TRBJ2-1, the full variable domain reads DSGVTQTPKHLITATGQRVTLRCSPRSGDLSVYWYQQSLDQGLQFLIQYYNGEERAKGNILERFSAQQFPDLHSELNLSSLELGDSALYFCASSTPLAGGHEQFFGPGTRLTVL.

V usage is TRBV12-3 or TRBV12-4 and J usage is TRBJ1-1, with D uncertain. The CDR3 totals 12 residues. Trimming took 3 bases from V and 11 from J, leaving 13 bases between them. CDR3 region: CASSFRAQRAFF. DNA of the CDR3: TGTGCCAGCAGTTTTCGGGCCCAGAGGGCTTTCTTT.

The sample holds a few counts of this clonotype. The V call is TRBV5-6, the J call TRBJ2-2, with 9 bases identical to TRBD1. Unmatched junction bases numbered 4, after V lost 2 bases and J lost 5 bases. Per germline, CDR1 SGHDT and CDR2 YYEEEE. This CDR3 has 15 amino acids. CDR3 DNA sequence: TGTGCCAGCAGCTTCGGGACAGGGCGAACCGGGGAGCTGTTTTTT. It specifies CASSFGTGRTGELFF.

This clonotype was seen at least ten times. The chain joins TRBV7-8 to TRBJ2-2; D ambiguous. Trimming removed 2 bases from V and 0 bases from J, with 7 bases in between. The CDR3 is 15 residues long. Looked up from germline, CDR1 is SGHVS and CDR2 is FQNEAQ. CDR3: CASSLTAANTGELFF. The CDR3 DNA follows: TGTGCCAGCAGCTTAACAGCCGCGAACACCGGGGAGCTGTTTTTT.

This clonotype was counted ten times or more. CDR3 protein: CASLDWVAGELFF. The CDR3 nucleotides are TGTGCCAGCCTTGATTGGGTGGCCGGGGAGCTGTTTTTT. This chain uses TRBV25-1 with TRBJ2-2; D is undetermined. The CDR3 spans 13 residues. The ends were cut back, 8 bases at V and 6 bases at J, with 13 bases in the middle. Germline V gene sequence: CDR1 MGHDK, CDR2 SYGVNS.

The rearrangement uses TRBV10-3 and TRBJ1-1; D remains unclear. CDR1 ENHRY and CDR2 SYGVKD come from the germline V gene. This CDR3 spans 8 amino acids. V shed 11 bases and J shed 8 bases, with 6 bases lying between them. The CDR3 region has the DNA TGTGCCGCTGGGGAAGCTTTCTTT. Translating it yields CAAGEAFF.

This clonotype has just one count. The chain links TRBV7-2 to TRBJ2-1; 8 bases are a match to TRBD2. The CDR3 spans 16 residues. Germline V CDR1 and CDR2: SGHTA, FQGNSA. The V segment lost 1 base and the J segment 5 bases; nucleotides outside the gene matches: 7. CDR3 in DNA: TGTGCCAGCAGCTTAGTGTGGGAAGCGGGGGACAATGAGCAGTTCTTC. Protein sequence: CASSLVWEAGDNEQFF.

The sample holds many counts of this clonotype. The V call is TRBV5-1, the J call TRBJ1-2; a possible D gene is TRBD1 (5 bases). The CDR3 totals 15 residues. CDR1 and CDR2 (germline): SGHRS, YFSETQ. Trimming pared 0 bases from V and 4 bases from J, leaving 13 bases between. CDR3 nucleotides: TGCGCCAGCAGCTTGGACGGGGCCCTCCGCTATGGCTACACCTTC. Translated, it gives CASSLDGALRYGYTF.

V usage is TRBV15 and J usage is TRBJ2-3; 10 nucleotides align to TRBD2. The CDR3 is made up of 14 amino acids. Unmatched junction bases numbered 3, after V lost 0 bases and J lost 9 bases. Germline V gene lookup returns CDR1 LNHNV and CDR2 YYDKDF (reference sequence). Here the CDR3 reads CATSRDVAGGTQYF. DNA of the CDR3: TGTGCCACCAGCAGAGATGTAGCGGGGGGCACGCAGTATTTT.

This clonotype was observed at least ten times. The rearrangement links TRBV6-1 to TRBJ2-4, with no clear D. V lost 6 bases and J lost 0, with 6 bases in between. Germline V gene lookup returns CDR1 MNHNS and CDR2 SASEGT. There are 13 residues in the CDR3. The CDR3 bases are TGTGCCAGCAGAAGAGTAGCCAAAAACATTCAGTACTTC. It encodes CASRRVAKNIQYF.

CDR3 sequence (DNA): TGTGCCAGCAGACGGGGGACAGATACGCAGTATTTT. Its protein product is CASRRGTDTQYF. This chain links TRBV27 with TRBJ2-3; the D gene is possibly TRBD2 (6 bases). The germline CDR1 and CDR2 sequences are MNHEY and SMNVEV (reference sequence). The CDR3 sequence is 12 residues long. Deletions cut 6 bases from V and 3 bases from J, with 7 bases between.

Details on this clonotype: It may be a read error: a sequence one base away is much more abundant. V usage is TRBV5-1 and J usage is TRBJ2-7, with D possibly being TRBD1 (6 bases). This CDR3 region has 15 residues. V was cut by 0 bases and J by 7 bases, with 17 bases left in between. Germline V gene lookup returns CDR1 SGHRS and CDR2 YFSETQ. CDR3 nucleotide sequence: TGCGCCAGCAGCTTGGGTTACAGGGCAATGGGTGAGCAGTACTTC. It translates to CASSLGYRAMGEQYF.

The chain recombines TRBV20-1 with TRBJ1-1; D perhaps matches TRBD1 (5 bases). Germline V gives CDR1 DFQATT, CDR2 SNEGSKA (reference sequence). The CDR3 length is 13 residues. As DNA, the CDR3 is TGCAGACAAACCCTGGGGGGGATCACTGAAGCTTTCTTT. As protein: CRQTLGGITEAFF.

The chain recombines TRBV14 with TRBJ2-7; D is ambiguous. Deletions cut 4 bases from V and 3 bases from J, with 16 bases between. The CDR3 is 15 amino acids. Germline CDR1 SGHDN, CDR2 FVKESK. The DNA for the CDR3 is TGTGCCAGCAGCCGTGGGTACCATACGATCTACGAGCAGTACTTC. This gives the protein CASSRGYHTIYEQYF.

The rearrangement joins TRBV7-2 to TRBJ2-2; no reliable D call. Germline assignment: CDR1 SGHTA and CDR2 FQGNSA. This CDR3 region has 16 residues. Trimming pared 1 base from V and 1 base from J, leaving 10 bases between. CDR3 loop: CASSLVRQRNTGELFF. For the CDR3, the DNA is TGTGCCAGCAGCTTAGTTAGGCAGAGGAACACCGGGGAGCTGTTTTTT.

This clonotype was recorded a few times. The chain joins TRBV6-1 to TRBJ1-6; D gene uncertain. The germline V gene has CDR1 MNHNS and CDR2 SASEGT. This CDR3 has 13 residues. V was shortened by 5 bases and J by 9 bases, with 11 bases between the two germline ends. CDR3 in DNA: TGTGCCAGCAGTATCACAGTGGGTTCACCCCTCCACTTT. Amino acids: CASSITVGSPLHF.

This clonotype has a handful of counts. V and J are TRBV27 and TRBJ2-7, with D possibly called TRBD1 or TRBD2 (5 bases each). CDR1 and CDR2 (germline): MNHEY, SMNVEV (reference sequence). Trimming cost V 5 bases and J 5 bases, with 13 bases left between them. The CDR3 length is 13 residues. CDR3 protein: CASSPGTRDEQYV. For the CDR3, the DNA is TGTGCCAGCAGTCCGGGGACGCGCGACGAGCAGTACGTC.

The sample holds many counts of this clonotype. The chain has TRBV12-3 or TRBV12-4 and TRBJ1-1; no clear D gene. V shed 6 bases and J shed 1 base, with 9 bases lying between them. The CDR3 sequence is 13 residues long. The CDR3 here is CASSSGPNTEAFF. In DNA form, the CDR3 reads TGTGCCAGCAGCTCCGGCCCGAACACTGAAGCTTTCTTT.